The next 22 T cell receptor beta chains were all read from a single sample in a study of T cells after yellow fever vaccination (dated by TCRdb to the late 2010s). The meaning of the sample's treatment or condition label: live attenuated yellow fever vaccine strain. Receptor amplification or capture employed 5' RACE. Data came from an Illumina HiSeq 2500. The raw public reads went through TCRdb reprocessing: fastp at Q25, MiXCR clone calling, in-frame beta chains kept. Each entry is one CDR3 protein sequence, shown with its most common DNA and genes. The sample contains some 500,000 distinct CDR3 sequences, around an eighth of them found a single time. The ten largest clonotypes hold 11% to 15% of the sample. The sample in question was PBMCs, obtained on the day of the yellow fever booster vaccination. The receptors derive from a young man who received the YFV17D yellow fever vaccine.

In its sample, this clonotype was seen a few times. The chain is built from TRBV18 and TRBJ2-5; D is unresolved. The ends were cut back, 6 bases at V and 5 bases at J, with 19 bases in the middle. The CDR3 extends over 15 amino acids. Looked up from germline, CDR1 is KGHSH and CDR2 is LQKENI. CDR3 bases: TGTGCCAGCTCCCCCAACATGGTTCAAGTGGAGACCCAGTACTTC. Translation gives CASSPNMVQVETQYF.

This clonotype has only a few counts. The J gene is TRBJ2-3, the V gene TRBV7-2; D gene unclear. This CDR3 region has 15 residues. Germline V CDR1 and CDR2: SGHTA, FQGNSA. Trimming pared 1 base from V and 3 bases from J, leaving 11 bases between. The CDR3 loop reads CASSLGGIGTDTQYF. CDR3 sequence (DNA): TGTGCCAGCAGCTTAGGGGGAATTGGTACAGATACGCAGTATTTT.

The V call is TRBV24-1, the J call TRBJ2-1, with TRBD2 as a possible D gene (6 bases). Germline CDR1 is KGHDR and CDR2 is SFDVKD. This CDR3 contains 17 residues. Trimming stripped 3 bases from V and 2 bases from J, with 16 bases between. CDR3 sequence: CATSDQGLAGPYNEQFF. The CDR3 DNA reads as TGTGCCACCAGTGATCAAGGGCTCGCGGGGCCCTACAATGAGCAGTTCTTC.

This clonotype was found many times. This sequence joins TRBV18 and TRBJ2-2, with unresolved D. In germline, CDR1 is KGHSH, CDR2 LQKENI. Trimming shortened V by 2 bases and J by 7 bases, and 5 bases separated the two germline ends. The CDR3 covers 12 residues. CDR3 in amino acids: CASSPGNGELFF. CDR3 nucleotide sequence: TGTGCCAGCTCACCAGGCAACGGGGAGCTGTTTTTT.

The rearrangement joins TRBV10-3 to TRBJ2-1; unclear D gene. Trimming removed 0 bases from V and 10 bases from J, with 16 bases in between. The CDR3 loop spans 15 amino acids. The germline gives CDR1 ENHRY, CDR2 SYGVKD. The CDR3 region is CAISESKYRPEEQFF. The CDR3 coding sequence is TGTGCCATCAGTGAGTCCAAATATAGACCTGAGGAGCAGTTCTTC.

The genes are TRBV5-1 and TRBJ2-7; the match to TRBD2 covers 9 bases. CDR3 size: 15 residues. Germline trimming cut 2 bases from V and 2 bases from J; bases unmatched to any gene: 5. CDR1 SGHRS and CDR2 YFSETQ come from the germline V gene. The CDR3 DNA is TGCGCCAGCAGCTTTAGCCTAGCGGGGACCTACGAGCAGTACTTC. It translates to CASSFSLAGTYEQYF. Drawing the rest from reference TRBV5-1 and TRBJ2-7, the complete variable domain is KAGVTQTPRYLIKTRGQQVTLSCSPISGHRSVSWYQQTPGQGLQFLFEYFSETQRNKGNFPGRFSGRQFSNSRSEMNVSTLELGDSALYLCASSFSLAGTYEQYFGPGTRLTVT.

V usage is TRBV9 and J usage is TRBJ1-2, with a weak D call TRBD1 (6 bases). Germline V gives CDR1 SGDLS, CDR2 YYNGEE. The CDR3 runs to 15 residues. Trimming shortened V by 2 bases and J by 5 bases, and 16 bases separated the two germline ends. The CDR3 spells CASSVDPLQGYGYTF. The DNA of the CDR3 is TGTGCCAGCAGCGTCGACCCACTTCAGGGGTATGGCTACACCTTC. Using reference TRBV9 and TRBJ1-2 for the parts outside the CDR3, the full variable domain is DSGVTQTPKHLITATGQRVTLRCSPRSGDLSVYWYQQSLDQGLQFLIQYYNGEERAKGNILERFSAQQFPDLHSELNLSSLELGDSALYFCASSVDPLQGYGYTFGSGTRLTVV.

The V and J genes are TRBV29-1 and TRBJ1-1, with 8 positions matching TRBD1. CDR3 length: 15 amino acids. Germline lookup yields CDR1 SQVTM and CDR2 ANQGSEA. The V gene end was trimmed by 6 bases and the J gene end by 1 base; junction bases not matched to a gene: 10. The CDR3 loop reads CSVAIPGTGNTEAFF. The CDR3 DNA sequence: TGCAGCGTCGCGATACCCGGGACAGGGAACACTGAAGCTTTCTTT.

This chain links TRBV20-1 with TRBJ2-3, with D hard to call. Trimming took 5 bases from V and 1 from J, leaving 22 bases between them. The germline V gene has CDR1 DFQATT and CDR2 SNEGSKA (reference sequence). The CDR3 totals 17 residues. CDR3 sequence: CSARTVTPGSGTDTQYF. Written as DNA, the CDR3 is TGCAGTGCTCGGACCGTCACCCCGGGCAGCGGCACAGATACGCAGTATTTT.

The sample holds a few counts of this clonotype. This rearrangement joins TRBV10-1 to TRBJ2-2; D is unclear. The CDR3 extends over 13 amino acids. Trimming stripped 3 bases from V and 4 bases from J, with 6 bases between. Germline values: CDR1 WNHNN, CDR2 SYGVQD (reference sequence). The chain's CDR3 is CASSDRSTGELFF. The CDR3 DNA follows: TGCGCCAGCAGTGACAGATCCACCGGGGAGCTGTTTTTT.

V gene TRBV12-3 or TRBV12-4 combines with J gene TRBJ1-1, with D unclear. The CDR3 has 12 amino acids. Between the trimmed V and J ends, which lost 1 base and 7 bases, there was a span of 7 bases. CDR3 coding DNA: TGTGCCAGCAGTTTAGTTACGGGTGAAGCTTTCTTT. As protein: CASSLVTGEAFF.

This clonotype showed up many times. The genes are TRBV15 and TRBJ2-1; 7 bases line up with TRBD1. The germline CDR1 and CDR2 sequences are LNHNV and YYDKDF (reference sequence). V lost 2 bases and J lost 0; bases outside the gene matches: 4. This CDR3 spans 16 amino acids. CDR3 bases: TGTGCCACCAGCAGAAGGACAGGAAACTCCTACAATGAGCAGTTCTTC. It yields the protein CATSRRTGNSYNEQFF.

In its sample, this clonotype was seen a few times. This rearrangement joins TRBV5-6 to TRBJ1-4; D is uncertain. V lost 4 bases to trimming and J lost 6 bases, with 16 bases between them. This CDR3 is built from 15 residues. The germline V gene has CDR1 SGHDT and CDR2 YYEEEE. The CDR3 DNA follows: TGTGCCAGCAGCCCAGGTCAACTGTTAGATGAAAAACTGTTTTTT. This codes for CASSPGQLLDEKLFF. The whole variable domain, filled in from reference TRBV5-6 and TRBJ1-4, reads DAGVTQSPTHLIKTRGQQVTLRCSPKSGHDTVSWYQQALGQGPQFIFQYYEEEERQRGNFPDRFSGHQFPNYSSELNVNALLLGDSALYLCASSPGQLLDEKLFFGSGTQLSVL.

This clonotype has only a few counts. The chain is built from TRBV5-1 and TRBJ2-7, with D maybe TRBD1 (6 bases). Germline V CDR1 and CDR2: SGHRS, YFSETQ. The length of the CDR3 is 15 residues. Deletions cut 3 bases from V and 2 bases from J, with 15 bases between. CDR3 DNA: TGCGCCAGCAGCTACCGGGACACGAGAACCTACGAGCAGTACTTC. Translating it yields CASSYRDTRTYEQYF.

The genes are TRBV7-2 and TRBJ2-1; TRBD2 agrees at 15 bases. The CDR3 runs 16 residues. The trim removed 1 base at V and 10 bases at J, leaving 5 bases unmatched. Germline V lookup: CDR1 SGHTA, CDR2 FQGNSA. The CDR3 here is CASSLEGLAGGDEQFF. In nucleotides, the CDR3 is TGTGCCAGCAGCTTAGAGGGACTAGCGGGAGGAGACGAGCAGTTCTTC.

The gene calls are TRBV7-8 and TRBJ2-7; 10 nucleotides match TRBD2. The trim removed 5 bases at V and 6 bases at J, leaving 13 bases unmatched. Germline values: CDR1 SGHVS, CDR2 FQNEAQ. The CDR3 runs 16 residues. Here the CDR3 reads CASSPSGRAIFSEQYF. CDR3 nucleotide sequence: TGTGCCAGCAGCCCGAGCGGGAGGGCGATCTTTAGCGAGCAGTACTTC.

This chain connects TRBV5-1 to TRBJ2-5, with 8 bases fitting TRBD1. Trimming at V came to 4 bases and at J to 5 bases, leaving 10 bases not matched to a gene. Germline CDR1 reads SGHRS; CDR2 reads YFSETQ. There are 15 residues in the CDR3. The CDR3 DNA reads as TGCGCCAGCAGCCTTACGACAGGGGTAGGGGAGACCCAGTACTTC. Translation: CASSLTTGVGETQYF.

This clonotype has a handful of counts. The chain has TRBV7-2 and TRBJ2-1; weak D call: TRBD2 (5 bases). The germline V and J ends were trimmed by 2 bases and 8 bases, with 16 bases remaining between them. CDR1 and CDR2 (germline): SGHTA, FQGNSA. The CDR3 is 15 residues long. The CDR3 is CASSLSAGQAYEQFF. In DNA, the CDR3 is TGTGCCAGCAGCTTATCCGCGGGCCAAGCCTATGAGCAGTTCTTC.

This clonotype was seen more than once but under ten times. This chain connects TRBV7-6 to TRBJ2-5; TRBD2 matches 10 bases. V dropped 3 bases and J dropped 2; count of bases not matched to a gene: 6. Germline CDR1 SGHVS, CDR2 FNYEAQ. The CDR3 length is 16 residues. In nucleotides, the CDR3 is TGTGCCAGCAGCTTTCTAGGACTAGCGGCTCAAGAGACCCAGTACTTC. This gives the protein CASSFLGLAAQETQYF.

This chain links TRBV18 with TRBJ2-1, with D hard to call. Trimming cost V 0 bases and J 0 bases, with 9 bases left between them. Germline-derived CDR1 and CDR2 are KGHSH and LQKENI. The CDR3 runs 16 residues. The CDR3 protein is CASSPPPRSSYNEQFF. The CDR3 coding sequence is TGTGCCAGCTCACCACCCCCACGGTCCTCCTACAATGAGCAGTTCTTC.

The chain recombines TRBV12-3 or TRBV12-4 with TRBJ2-2, with 7 bases identical to TRBD2. V gave up 8 bases and J gave up 4 bases; unmatched junction bases: 4. CDR3 size: 13 residues. The CDR3 spells CASRGRATGELFF. The DNA for the CDR3 is TGTGCCAGCCGAGGGAGGGCCACCGGGGAGCTGTTTTTT.

This clonotype was detected a few times. This sequence joins TRBV20-1 and TRBJ2-2; D may be TRBD1 (6 bases). Germline lookup yields CDR1 DFQATT and CDR2 SNEGSKA (reference sequence). Trimming took 6 bases from V and 3 from J, leaving 14 bases between them. CDR3 length: 14 amino acids. CDR3 coding DNA: TGCAGTGCCAGCCGGGACACCGACACCGGGGAGCTGTTTTTT. It is translated as CSASRDTDTGELFF.